The present entry profiles one TCR beta chain with its context. This sample is drawn from a study of blood T cell repertoires in COVID-19. The overall study: Acute and convalescent COVID-19 samples came from the United States, Italy and Spain.

The method was immunoSEQ multiplex PCR; TCRdb's version includes in-frame clones alone and lacks a portion of them. Found here are roughly 310,000 clones, 85% to 90% of them singletons; the top ten hold under 3.5%. CDR3 length: 15 amino acids. Germline V lookup: CDR1 MNHEY, CDR2 SMNVEV (reference sequence). With 5 bases removed from V and 5 bases from J, the gap between germline ends came to 16 bases. Patients of the Seattle cohort, enrolled during active infection, were followed longitudinally. The sequencing input was peripheral blood. This sequence joins TRBV27 and TRBJ1-5; the D is unclear. The origin of this receptor is a woman under 40 with COVID-19, enrolled during active disease. The CDR3 DNA follows: TGTGCCAGCAGTCCCACTAGGCAGTCGGATCAGCCCCAGCATTTT. Residues: CASSPTRQSDQPQHF.